This TCR beta chain was identified in a study of T-cell reconstitution after alpha-beta-depleted transplantation in children. Germline-derived CDR1 and CDR2 are SEHNR and FQNEAQ (reference sequence). J gave up 7 bases and V 1 base, and 7 bases lay outside the gene matches. This CDR3 is 15 amino acids long. This clonotype was found many times. TCRbeta library preparation incorporated unique molecular identifiers. TCRdb itself ran the PCR reads through MiXCR, one entry per CDR3 protein. In the table there are about 610,000 distinct CDR3 sequences, approximately 10% of which are singletons. The TCR originated in a human donor who donated a stem cell graft to a child with acute myeloid leukemia. Material: PBMCs from the stem cell graft donor, obtained from the stem cell graft. V is TRBV7-9 and J is TRBJ2-1, with TRBD1 matching 7 bases. CDR3 region: CASSLGQGRWNEQFF. CDR3 DNA sequence: TGTGCCAGCAGCTTAGGACAGGGTCGGTGGAATGAGCAGTTCTTC. The whole variable domain, remainder taken from reference TRBV7-9 and TRBJ2-1, is DTGVSQNPRHKITKRGQNVTFRCDPISEHNRLYWYRQTLGQGPEFLTYFQNEAQLEKSRLLSDRFSAERPKGSFSTLEIQRTEQGDSAMYLCASSLGQGRWNEQFFGPGTRLTVL.